This TCR beta chain was profiled in a study of T cells after yellow fever vaccination. Background on the study: Using CD3, CD45RA, CCR7 and CD95, the EM, EMRA, CM and Tscm memory subsets were sorted.

MiXCR, applied by TCRdb to the 5' RACE reads, yields one record per CDR3 protein. The profile covers tens of thousands of distinct CDR3 sequences, with around 7% appearing a single time and less than 25% taken by the ten largest. This clonotype was seen many times. The CDR3 is made up of 12 amino acids. Trimming removed 8 bases from V and 1 base from J, with 7 bases in between. Germline V lookup: CDR1 MNHNY, CDR2 SVGAGI (reference sequence). This receptor was identified in a man younger than 35 who received the YFV17D yellow fever vaccine. The chain combines TRBV6-6 with TRBJ2-3; D is perhaps TRBD1 (6 bases). The input for sequencing was PBMCs, either bulk or a sorted T-cell subset (CD4+, CD8+, memory, or dextramer-sorted; not recorded which), taken on the day of the first yellow fever vaccination. The CDR3 sequence is CASSGGTDTQYF. The CDR3 nucleotides are TGTGCCAGCTCAGGGGGCACAGATACGCAGTATTTT.